Each of the 26 T cell receptor beta chains below was sequenced from the same sample in a study of blood T cell repertoires in COVID-19. Measured with immunoSEQ multiplex PCR; TCRdb has only the in-frame clones, and not every one. Here the sample spans 130,000 to 150,000 clones, 87% being singletons. The sequenced material came from peripheral blood. The receptor source for this set is a woman aged 45-59 years with acute or convalescent COVID-19.

The chain uses TRBV9 and TRBJ2-2, with 9 bases matching TRBD1. Per germline, CDR1 SGDLS and CDR2 YYNGEE. The V and J ends lost 4 bases and 0 bases, in that order; junction bases with no gene match: 4. CDR3 length equals 16 residues. CDR3 residues: CASSPTGGANTGELFF. The CDR3 DNA is TGTGCCAGCAGCCCAACAGGGGGCGCGAACACCGGGGAGCTGTTTTTT.

The chain has TRBV18 and TRBJ1-2; D uncertain. The CDR3 spans 14 residues. The V gene lost 2 bases and the J gene lost 3 bases, with 10 bases spanning the gap. Germline CDR1 reads KGHSH; CDR2 reads LQKENI. The chain's CDR3 is CASSPEREYYGYTF. CDR3 in DNA: TGTGCCAGCTCACCAGAGAGGGAGTACTATGGCTACACCTTC.

V is TRBV5-6 and J is TRBJ2-7; 7 bases map to TRBD2. Per germline, CDR1 SGHDT and CDR2 YYEEEE. CDR3 size: 14 residues. The trim removed 5 bases at V and 0 bases at J, leaving 5 bases unmatched. Here the CDR3 DNA reads TGTGCCAGCAGTCCTGGGGGGGGCTCCTACGAGCAGTACTTC. This encodes CASSPGGGSYEQYF.

The chain employs TRBV5-4 and TRBJ2-1; 10 nucleotides agree with TRBD2. Germline V gene data show CDR1 as SGHNT and CDR2 as YYREEE (reference sequence). V shed 2 bases, J shed 9 bases, and the junction held 8 bases outside the gene matches. This CDR3 comprises 15 residues. The CDR3 bases are TGTGCCAGCAGCTTAGTAGCGGGAGGATGGGGTGAGCAGTTCTTC. It encodes CASSLVAGGWGEQFF.

The chain carries TRBV9 and TRBJ2-7; 7 bases fit TRBD2. Germline CDR1 and CDR2: SGDLS and YYNGEE. V gave up 5 bases and J gave up 3 bases; unmatched junction bases: 11. CDR3 size: 15 residues. For the CDR3, the DNA is TGTGCCAGCAGGGGGGGGACTCGAAGCCTCTACGAGCAGTACTTC. Its translation is CASRGGTRSLYEQYF.

The chain is built from TRBV25-1 and TRBJ2-5, with TRBD2 matching over 7 bases. The CDR3 extends over 15 amino acids. Germline CDR1 reads MGHDK; CDR2 reads SYGVNS. Trimming took 6 bases from V and 4 from J; bases not matched to a gene: 11. The CDR3 nucleotides are TGTGCCAGCAGCCCCGGGATGGGGGGGGGAGAGACCCAGTACTTC. Amino acid sequence: CASSPGMGGGETQYF.

CDR3 loop: CAISEPSSGVSREQYF. The CDR3 DNA is TGTGCCATCAGTGAACCCTCTAGCGGGGTATCAAGGGAGCAGTACTTC. V usage is TRBV10-3 and J usage is TRBJ2-7, with 9 bases identical to TRBD2. With V trimmed by 3 bases and J by 7 bases, 13 bases remained unmatched. The CDR3 totals 16 residues. The germline V gene has CDR1 ENHRY and CDR2 SYGVKD.

The count of this clone is one. V usage is TRBV15 and J usage is TRBJ2-1; tentatively, D is TRBD2 (5 bases). Trimming pared 2 bases from V and 0 bases from J, leaving 11 bases between. The CDR3 is 16 amino acids. The V gene's germline CDR1 is LNHNV and CDR2 YYDKDF (reference sequence). CDR3 loop: CATSRSGYSSYNEQFF. DNA of the CDR3: TGTGCCACCAGCAGATCGGGGTACAGCTCCTACAATGAGCAGTTCTTC.

The V gene is TRBV5-5, the J gene TRBJ1-5, with a possible D match to TRBD1 (5 bases). CDR1 is SGHKS and CDR2 is YYEKEE in the germline V gene (reference sequence). V was clipped by 0 bases and J by 6 bases, with 13 bases between them. This CDR3 contains 15 residues. The CDR3 here is CASSLDGREGQPQHF. The CDR3 DNA reads as TGTGCCAGCAGCTTGGACGGCAGGGAGGGTCAGCCCCAGCATTTT.

This clone has only one observation. This sequence joins TRBV6-2 or TRBV6-3 and TRBJ2-7; 10 positions agree with TRBD1. Germline V gene lookup returns CDR1 MNHEY and CDR2 SVGEGT. The V gene end was trimmed by 2 bases and the J gene end by 0 bases; junction bases not matched to a gene: 1. The CDR3 totals 15 residues. The CDR3 DNA sequence: TGTGCCAGCAGTTACGGGACAGGGGTCTCCTACGAGCAGTACTTC. Its protein is CASSYGTGVSYEQYF.

The rearrangement links TRBV3-1 (or the pseudogene TRBV3-2) to TRBJ2-2; TRBD1 matches 11 bases. The V and J ends lost 1 base and 4 bases, in that order; junction bases with no gene match: 2. CDR3 length: 16 amino acids. Germline V gives CDR1 LGHDT, CDR2 YNNKEL (reference sequence). The CDR3: CASSQVGTGGTGELFF. CDR3 nucleotides: TGTGCCAGCAGCCAAGTCGGGACAGGGGGCACCGGGGAGCTGTTTTTT.

In its sample, this clone was seen once. The CDR3, as DNA: TGTGCCATCAGTGAGTCTCAGGGGACCATCTACGAGCAGTACTTC. It specifies CAISESQGTIYEQYF. The gene calls are TRBV10-3 and TRBJ2-7; possibly TRBD1 for D (6 bases). CDR3 length equals 15 residues. Trimming took off 0 bases at V and 3 bases at J, with 12 bases between the two ends. Looked up from germline, CDR1 is ENHRY and CDR2 is SYGVKD.

This rearrangement joins TRBV7-2 to TRBJ2-3, with 16 bases lining up with TRBD2. The CDR3 extends over 17 amino acids. Germline CDR1 SGHTA, CDR2 FQGNSA. J lost 6 bases, V lost 4 bases, and 7 bases had no gene match. CDR3 DNA sequence: TGTGCCAGCAGCTGGCCGGGACTAGCGGGAGGGCCTGATACGCAGTATTTT. It specifies CASSWPGLAGGPDTQYF. The full variable domain, rest sourced from reference TRBV7-2 and TRBJ2-3, is GAGVSQSPSNKVTEKGKDVELRCDPISGHTALYWYRQSLGQGLEFLIYFQGNSAPDKSGLPSDRFSAERTGGSVSTLTIQRTQQEDSAVYLCASSWPGLAGGPDTQYFGPGTRLTVL.

The chain employs TRBV7-9 and TRBJ2-5; 13 nucleotides align to TRBD2. Looked up from germline, CDR1 is SEHNR and CDR2 is FQNEAQ (reference sequence). The CDR3 is 16 amino acids. The V and J ends lost 5 bases and 2 bases, in that order; junction bases with no gene match: 5. This CDR3 reads CASSQLAGGGQETQYF. The CDR3 DNA reads as TGTGCCAGCAGCCAACTAGCGGGAGGGGGTCAAGAGACCCAGTACTTC.

V gene TRBV10-3 combines with J gene TRBJ2-1; D may be TRBD1 (6 bases). The V end was cut by 4 bases, the J end by 8 bases, with 12 bases between. The germline V gene encodes CDR1 ENHRY and CDR2 SYGVKD. This CDR3 is 13 amino acids long. CDR3 DNA sequence: TGTGCCATCAGTGGAGGACAGACCGATGAGCAGTTCTTC. This codes for CAISGGQTDEQFF.

The chain links TRBV24-1 to TRBJ1-3, with D perhaps matching TRBD1 (6 bases). CDR1 and CDR2 from the germline V gene are KGHDR and SFDVKD. The V gene lost 7 bases and the J gene lost 2 bases, with 11 bases spanning the gap. The CDR3 consists of 14 residues. CDR3 coding DNA: TGTGCCACCAGAGGGGGGGCCGCTGGAAACACCATATATTTT. Protein: CATRGGAAGNTIYF.

The J gene is TRBJ2-2, the V gene TRBV6-5, with D perhaps TRBD1 (6 bases). Germline loops: CDR1 MNHEY, CDR2 SVGAGI. CDR3 length equals 14 residues. Trimming left V 5 bases short and J 2 bases short, with 9 bases between. The CDR3 is CASSRTVNTGELFF. CDR3 DNA sequence: TGTGCCAGCAGTCGGACAGTTAACACCGGGGAGCTGTTTTTT.

V usage is TRBV7-9 and J usage is TRBJ1-2; 9 nucleotides align to TRBD1. CDR1 is SEHNR, CDR2 FQNEAQ, per germline (reference sequence). The CDR3 is 14 residues long. Trimming took 4 bases from V and 7 from J; bases not matched to a gene: 7. The CDR3 is CASSSGQGVGGYTF. CDR3 coding DNA: TGTGCCAGCAGCTCGGGACAGGGTGTCGGTGGCTACACCTTC.

This chain uses TRBV24-1 with TRBJ2-5; perhaps TRBD2 as D (7 bases). V gave up 12 bases and J gave up 4 bases, with 17 bases separating them. Looked up from germline, CDR1 is KGHDR and CDR2 is SFDVKD. The CDR3 has 13 amino acids. CDR3 amino acids: CASTNREGETQYF. CDR3 bases: TGTGCCTCCACTAACAGGGAGGGAGAGACCCAGTACTTC.

The chain joins TRBV10-3 to TRBJ2-7; 8 bases map to TRBD2. Germline CDR1 reads ENHRY; CDR2 reads SYGVKD. The ends lost 0 bases at V and 0 bases at J; junction bases unmatched: 7. The CDR3 has 17 residues. CDR3: CAISESPGGANSYEQYF. As DNA, the CDR3 is TGTGCCATCAGTGAGTCTCCGGGAGGGGCTAACTCCTACGAGCAGTACTTC.

The chain carries TRBV2 and TRBJ1-5, with D possibly being TRBD1 (6 bases). The CDR3 runs to 14 residues. V lost 3 bases, J lost 6 bases, and 12 bases lay in between. The germline V gene encodes CDR1 SNHLY and CDR2 FYNNEI. CDR3 sequence: CASSEGGAGQPQHF. CDR3 coding DNA: TGTGCCAGCAGTGAGGGGGGGGCTGGTCAGCCCCAGCATTTT. The full variable domain, with the rest looked up from reference TRBV2 and TRBJ1-5, is EPEVTQTPSHQVTQMGQEVILRCVPISNHLYFYWYRQILGQKVEFLVSFYNNEISEKSEIFDDQFSVERPDGSNFTLKIRSTKLEDSAMYFCASSEGGAGQPQHFGDGTRLSIL.

The V call is TRBV5-8, the J call TRBJ1-2, with no clear D. This CDR3 contains 13 residues. Trimming removed 2 bases from V and 8 bases from J, with 13 bases in between. Germline CDR1 and CDR2: SGHTS and YDEGEE. CDR3 DNA sequence: TGTGCCAGCAGCTTCTTACAGAAAGAGGGCTACACCTTC. As protein: CASSFLQKEGYTF. Together with reference TRBV5-8 and TRBJ1-2, the CDR3 gives the full variable domain: EAGVTQSPTHLIKTRGQQATLRCSPISGHTSVYWYQQALGLGLQFLLWYDEGEERNRGNFPPRFSGRQFPNYSSELNVNALELEDSALYLCASSFLQKEGYTFGSGTRLTVV.

The V gene is TRBV7-9, the J gene TRBJ2-7; TRBD1 aligns across 8 bases. The CDR3 loop spans 16 amino acids. Germline V gene data show CDR1 as SEHNR and CDR2 as FQNEAQ (reference sequence). Unmatched junction bases numbered 5, after V lost 1 base and J lost 0 bases. CDR3 coding DNA: TGTGCCAGCAGCTTAGTTGGGGGGACAGGCTCCTACGAGCAGTACTTC. Encoded protein: CASSLVGGTGSYEQYF.

This clone was observed a single time. The gene calls are TRBV3-1 (or the pseudogene TRBV3-2) and TRBJ1-2; the D is unclear. The CDR3 loop spans 13 amino acids. Germline assignment: CDR1 LGHDT and CDR2 YNNKEL (reference sequence). Trimming cost V 1 base and J 7 bases, with 10 bases left between them. The CDR3 region is CASSQVGVAGYTF. The CDR3 DNA sequence: TGTGCCAGCAGCCAAGTCGGGGTGGCTGGCTACACCTTC.

This clone was seen once. The rearrangement joins TRBV19 to TRBJ1-2; TRBD1 agrees at 7 bases. CDR3 length equals 15 residues. Germline V gene data show CDR1 as LNHDA and CDR2 as SQIVND (reference sequence). The V segment lost 7 bases and the J segment 3 bases; nucleotides outside the gene matches: 11. CDR3 protein: CASTYQGGLYYGYTF. As DNA, the CDR3 is TGTGCCAGTACCTACCAGGGGGGACTTTACTATGGCTACACCTTC.

V and J are TRBV7-3 and TRBJ2-3; no clear D gene. V was trimmed by 5 bases and J by 5 bases, leaving 11 bases between them. The CDR3 has 13 residues. Germline V CDR1 and CDR2: SGHTA, FQGTGA. CDR3 coding DNA: TGTGCCAGCAGCCCCCCCGGAGTAGATACGCAGTATTTT. This codes for CASSPPGVDTQYF.